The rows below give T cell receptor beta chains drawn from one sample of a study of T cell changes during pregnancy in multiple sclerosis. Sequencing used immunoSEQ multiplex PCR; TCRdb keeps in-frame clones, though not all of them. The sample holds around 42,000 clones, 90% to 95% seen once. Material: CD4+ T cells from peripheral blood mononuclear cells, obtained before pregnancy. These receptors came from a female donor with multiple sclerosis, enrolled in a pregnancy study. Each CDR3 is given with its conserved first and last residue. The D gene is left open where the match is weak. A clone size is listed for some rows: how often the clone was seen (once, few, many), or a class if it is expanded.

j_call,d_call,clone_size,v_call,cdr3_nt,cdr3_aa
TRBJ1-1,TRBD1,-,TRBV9,TGTGCCAGCAGCGTCGGACAGGGGGTTGGGGGTACTGAAGCTTTCTTT,CASSVGQGVGGTEAFF
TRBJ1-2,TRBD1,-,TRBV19,TGTGCCAGTAGGACAGGGGGACTCTATGGCTACACCTTC,CASRTGGLYGYTF
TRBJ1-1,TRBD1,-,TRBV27,TGTGCCAGCAGTCCAAGACAGGGTAGGAACACTGAAGCTTTCTTT,CASSPRQGRNTEAFF
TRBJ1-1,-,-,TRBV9,TGTGCCAGCAGCGGTCGAGGGGGGAACACTGAAGCTTTCTTT,CASSGRGGNTEAFF
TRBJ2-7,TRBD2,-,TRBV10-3,TGTGCCATCAGGGGGGGGGTGGCCCCCTACGAGCAGTACTTC,CAIRGGVAPYEQYF
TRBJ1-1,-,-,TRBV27,TGTGCCAGCAAGCCCCTAGTGGACACTGAAGCTTTCTTT,CASKPLVDTEAFF
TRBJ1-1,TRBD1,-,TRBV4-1,TGCGCCAGCAGCCAAGTCTTGACAGGGTACACTGAAGCTTTCTTT,CASSQVLTGYTEAFF
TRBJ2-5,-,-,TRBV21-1,TGTGCCAGCCCCGGGACAGGGGGAGAGACCCAGTACTTC,CASPGTGGETQYF
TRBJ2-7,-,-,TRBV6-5,TGTGCCAGCAGTACTTTGGGGGGAGGATCCTACGAGCAGTACTTC,CASSTLGGGSYEQYF
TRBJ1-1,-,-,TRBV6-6,TGTGCCAGCAGTTACTCTGGGGGGAGCACTGAAGCTTTCTTT,CASSYSGGSTEAFF
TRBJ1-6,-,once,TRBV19,TGTGCCAGTAGTATAGCAGGTCCCCATAATTCACCCCTCCACTTT,CASSIAGPHNSPLHF
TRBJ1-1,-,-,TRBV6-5,TGTGCCAGCAGTCCGCGTGGGAGAAACACTGAAGCTTTCTTT,CASSPRGRNTEAFF
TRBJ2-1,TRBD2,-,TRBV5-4,TGTGCCAGCAGCTTGGGACTAGCGGGGTTTGAGCAGTTCTTC,CASSLGLAGFEQFF
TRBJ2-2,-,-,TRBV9,TGTGCCAGCAGCGTCAGCAGGGAAGGCGGGGAGCTGTTTTTT,CASSVSREGGELFF
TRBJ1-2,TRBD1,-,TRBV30,TGTGCCTGGACCCAGGACAGGGGGAACTATGGCTACACCTTC,CAWTQDRGNYGYTF
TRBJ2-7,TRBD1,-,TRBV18,TGTGCCAGCTCACCAGGACAGGGGGACCACGAGCAGTACTTC,CASSPGQGDHEQYF
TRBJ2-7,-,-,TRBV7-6,TGTGCCAGCAGCTTAGCCGCGACAGCCTACGAGCAGTACTTC,CASSLAATAYEQYF
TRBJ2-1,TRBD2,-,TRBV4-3,TGCGCCAGCAGCCAAGTAGCGGGGGGCCCTTACAATGAGCAGTTCTTC,CASSQVAGGPYNEQFF
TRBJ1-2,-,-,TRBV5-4,TGTGCCAGCAGCTTGGGTGCAGCTAACTATGGCTACACCTTC,CASSLGAANYGYTF
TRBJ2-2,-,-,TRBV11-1,TGTGCCAGCAGCTTAAACAGGAACACCGGGGAGCTGTTTTTT,CASSLNRNTGELFF
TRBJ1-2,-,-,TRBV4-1,TGCGCCAGCAGCCAAGATGTCCCCCCGTTCTACACCTTC,CASSQDVPPFYTF
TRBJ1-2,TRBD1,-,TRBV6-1,TGTGCCAGCAGGGAGACAGGGGTTAGAGGCTACACCTTC,CASRETGVRGYTF
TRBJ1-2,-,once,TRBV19,TGTGCCAGTAGTTCCGGACACAGTAACTATGGCTACACCTTC,CASSSGHSNYGYTF
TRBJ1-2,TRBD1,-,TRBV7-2,TGTGCCAGCAGCCTAAGACAGGGGGCCGGAGGCTACACCTTC,CASSLRQGAGGYTF
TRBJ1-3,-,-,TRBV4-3,TGCGCCAGCAGCCTAAGACAGGTCTCTGGAAACACCATATATTTT,CASSLRQVSGNTIYF
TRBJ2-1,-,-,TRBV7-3,TGTGCCAGCAGCTTCTCCCCTCTCCGGGGGTCCTACAATGAGCAGTTCTTC,CASSFSPLRGSYNEQFF
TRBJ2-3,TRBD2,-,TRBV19,TGTGCCAGTAGTCGGGCTAGCGGGGGGACAGGGGATACGCAGTATTTT,CASSRASGGTGDTQYF
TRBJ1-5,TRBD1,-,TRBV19,TGTGCCAGTAGCCCAAGACAGGGCCGAAATCAGCCCCAGCATTTT,CASSPRQGRNQPQHF
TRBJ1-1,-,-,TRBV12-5,TGTGCTAGTGGTTTCGTTCCAAGCCCGGCCTCACGGGATGCTTTCTTT,CASGFVPSPASRDAFF
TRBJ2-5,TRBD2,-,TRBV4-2,TGTGCCAGCAGCCAAGGCCGACTAGCGGGGGGGCAGGAGACCCAGTACTTC,CASSQGRLAGGQETQYF
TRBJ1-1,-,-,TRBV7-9,TGTGCCAGCAGCTCCTCGGGTCTCTCTGAAGCTTTCTTT,CASSSSGLSEAFF
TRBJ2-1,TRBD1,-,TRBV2,TGTGCCAGCAATAGGGGGCTAAGCAATGAGCAGTTCTTC,CASNRGLSNEQFF
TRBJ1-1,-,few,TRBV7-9,TGTGCCAGCAGCTTATCGAGTCTGAACACTGAAGCTTTCTTT,CASSLSSLNTEAFF